A single sample gave rise to the 14 T cell receptor beta chains below, sequenced in a study of blood T cells in healthy people across ages. Sample-barcoded 5' priming and a J-beta primer mix drove a second PCR of about 7 to 11 cycles. TCRdb ran MiXCR on the 5' RACE reads and lists one entry per CDR3 protein. This table holds over 1.5 million distinct CDR3 sequences, 40% to 55% found once. The sample consisted of blood. Receptors were obtained from a woman between 35 and 50 years old in good health.

This sequence joins TRBV13 and TRBJ2-1; the D gene is possibly TRBD2 (6 bases). The end of the DNA aligns better with TRBJ2-7, so the J call may be wrong. The CDR3 runs 16 residues. CDR1 and CDR2 from the germline V gene are PRHDT and FYEKMQ (reference sequence). CDR3 region: CASSSRGWSSYNEQYF. Written as DNA, the CDR3 is TGTGCCAGCAGCTCCCGGGGGTGGAGCTCCTACAATGAGCAGTACTTC.

This clonotype turned up a few times. The V call is TRBV20-1, the J call TRBJ2-7; tentative D call: TRBD1 (6 bases). The CDR3 length is 13 residues. Trimming took off 6 bases at V and 2 bases at J, with 14 bases between the two ends. Germline loops: CDR1 DFQATT, CDR2 SNEGSKA (reference sequence). In nucleotides, the CDR3 is TGCAGTGCCTCCCTCAGGGGACCCTACGAGCAGTACTTC. The encoded protein is CSASLRGPYEQYF.

This clonotype showed up just a few times. This chain links TRBV7-2 with TRBJ2-4; D is unclear. V lost 5 bases and J lost 1, with 6 bases in between. CDR1 and CDR2 (germline): SGHTA, FQGNSA. This CDR3 has 13 residues. The CDR3 reads CASSDWAKNIQYF. In DNA, the CDR3 is TGTGCCAGCAGCGATTGGGCCAAAAACATTCAGTACTTC.

This chain uses TRBV7-9 with TRBJ2-7; D not resolved. This CDR3 is 13 amino acids long. Deletions cut 4 bases from V and 4 bases from J, with 11 bases between. Germline CDR1 reads SEHNR; CDR2 reads FQNEAQ (reference sequence). CDR3 bases: TGTGCCAGCAGCTCACCGCCGGGTTACGAGCAGTACTTC. Protein sequence: CASSSPPGYEQYF. The full variable domain, completed using reference TRBV7-9 and TRBJ2-7, is DTGVSQNPRHKITKRGQNVTFRCDPISEHNRLYWYRQTLGQGPEFLTYFQNEAQLEKSRLLSDRFSAERPKGSFSTLEIQRTEQGDSAMYLCASSSPPGYEQYFGPGTRLTVT.

Only a few counts were recorded for this clonotype. The chain couples TRBV4-3 to TRBJ2-7, with no clear D. Trimming cost V 4 bases and J 4 bases, with 11 bases left between them. This CDR3 comprises 13 residues. Germline CDR1 and CDR2: LGHNA and YSLEER. DNA of the CDR3: TGCGCCAGCAGCCTAATCCCGGGTTACGAGCAGTACTTC. It yields the protein CASSLIPGYEQYF.

The gene calls are TRBV14 and TRBJ2-3; 7 positions match TRBD2. Germline loops: CDR1 SGHDN, CDR2 FVKESK. Trimming took 0 bases from V and 4 from J; bases not matched to a gene: 7. This CDR3 contains 16 residues. CDR3 residues: CASSQEAGLPSDTQYF. CDR3 bases: TGTGCCAGCAGCCAAGAAGCGGGACTACCCTCAGATACGCAGTATTTT.

The chain couples TRBV2 to TRBJ2-1; TRBD1 or TRBD2 may be the D gene (5 bases each). V lost 7 bases to trimming and J lost 3 bases, with 16 bases between them. Per the germline V gene, CDR1 is SNHLY and CDR2 is FYNNEI. The CDR3 is 15 residues long. The DNA of the CDR3 is TGTGCCAGCACCCTCTCGGGGCAGAACTACAATGAGCAGTTCTTC. Translated: CASTLSGQNYNEQFF.

The rearrangement joins TRBV2 to TRBJ2-5; 13 bases map to TRBD2. V lost 11 bases, J lost 2 bases, and 11 bases stayed unmatched. CDR1 and CDR2 from the germline V gene are SNHLY and FYNNEI. The CDR3 runs 16 residues. The CDR3 reads CAGNVLAGGKQETQYF. The CDR3 nucleotides are TGTGCCGGCAACGTACTAGCGGGGGGGAAACAAGAGACCCAGTACTTC. Combining the CDR3 with reference TRBV2 and TRBJ2-5 gives the whole variable domain EPEVTQTPSHQVTQMGQEVILRCVPISNHLYFYWYRQILGQKVEFLVSFYNNEISEKSEIFDDQFSVERPDGSNFTLKIRSTKLEDSAMYFCAGNVLAGGKQETQYFGPGTRLLVL.

The chain recombines TRBV7-6 with TRBJ2-7; 9 bases align to TRBD1. The CDR3 extends over 15 amino acids. From germline, CDR1 is SGHVS and CDR2 FNYEAQ. Trimming cost V 5 bases and J 6 bases; bases outside gene matches: 11. CDR3 in amino acids: CASSITGQGFGEQYF. Written as DNA, the CDR3 is TGTGCCAGCAGCATTACGGGACAGGGTTTTGGCGAGCAGTACTTC.

This clonotype occurred a few times. The chain combines TRBV7-2 with TRBJ2-1; the D is unclear. Germline CDR1 and CDR2: SGHTA and FQGNSA. CDR3 length: 14 amino acids. With 0 bases removed from V and 6 bases from J, the gap between germline ends came to 9 bases. The CDR3 reads CASSLASTFNEQFF. The CDR3 region has the DNA TGTGCCAGCAGCTTAGCATCGACCTTCAATGAGCAGTTCTTC.

CDR3: CASSSWGQGKETQYF. CDR3 in DNA: TGTGCCAGCAGTTCGTGGGGACAGGGGAAAGAGACCCAGTACTTC. The rearrangement joins TRBV6-2 or TRBV6-3 to TRBJ2-5; TRBD1 aligns across 10 bases. The V gene end was trimmed by 4 bases and the J gene end by 3 bases; junction bases not matched to a gene: 5. Germline V gene data show CDR1 as MNHEY and CDR2 as SVGEGT. The length of the CDR3 is 15 residues.

The V and J genes are TRBV20-1 and TRBJ1-6, with a weak D call TRBD1 (5 bases). V lost 1 base to trimming and J lost 10 bases, with 11 bases between them. The length of the CDR3 is 13 residues. Germline V gene data show CDR1 as DFQATT and CDR2 as SNEGSKA (reference sequence). The CDR3 loop reads CSARGDSGSPLHF. The DNA of the CDR3 is TGCAGTGCTAGAGGGGACTCTGGCTCACCCCTCCACTTT.

This clonotype was counted only a few times. The junction shows a germline mismatch at one end, possibly a read error. The chain's CDR3 is CASSPFGGATDTQYF. CDR3 nucleotide sequence: TGTGCTAGCAGCCCATTCGGCGGGGCCACAGATACGCAGTATTTT. The V gene is TRBV7-7, the J gene TRBJ2-3, with D perhaps matching TRBD2 (6 bases). The V gene's germline CDR1 is SSHAT and CDR2 FNYEAQ (reference sequence). The CDR3 loop spans 15 amino acids.

This rearrangement joins TRBV4-2 to TRBJ1-2, with a weak D call TRBD1 (5 bases). CDR3 length equals 13 residues. The V end was cut by 8 bases, the J end by 5 bases, with 15 bases between. The germline V gene encodes CDR1 LGHNA and CDR2 YNFKEQ. The CDR3 loop is CASEKSGGYGYTF. The CDR3 DNA reads as TGTGCCAGCGAAAAAAGCGGGGGGTATGGCTACACCTTC.